One TCR beta chain is described in this entry. Its target is not known. The data were obtained in a study of beta chain features in type 1 diabetes. Whole-study results and caveats: It was not settled here whether HLA type affects TCRB rearrangement. All four CD4+ subsets from Type 1 diabetes patients carried moderately but significantly shorter TCRB CDR3s.

As every portion of the isolated RNA was reverse transcribed, the sequencing read expressed TCRB transcripts. Method: immunoSEQ multiplex PCR; TCRdb's copy keeps in-frame clones and lacks some. The data contain about 16,000 clones, approximately 70% of them singletons. The trim removed 5 bases at V and 6 bases at J, leaving 10 bases unmatched. CDR1 MNHEY and CDR2 SVGAGI come from the germline V gene. The length of the CDR3 is 15 residues. This TCR was sampled from a man aged 25-40 years with type 1 diabetes. Sequencing was performed on stem cell memory CD4+ T cells from blood. The chain combines TRBV6-5 with TRBJ2-3, with 8 positions matching TRBD2. The CDR3 region has the DNA TGTGCCAGCAGTCACCTCGGGGGGGCCATGGATACGCAGTATTTT. This encodes CASSHLGGAMDTQYF.